Reported below is one T cell receptor beta chain. What it binds is not known. Libraries were prepared by immunoSEQ multiplex PCR; TCRdb keeps only in-frame clonotypes and omits some of them. The table includes roughly 100,000 clones, approximately 94% detected once. CDR1 and CDR2 (germline): SGHDN, FVKESK. The CDR3 is made up of 15 amino acids. Trimming removed 1 base at V and 2 bases at J, with 10 bases between. This specimen comes from a study of graft-versus-host responses after intestinal transplantation. Whole-study findings and limits: GvH clones occurred in recipient marrow; some first appeared in ileum or blood. An association linked early post-transplant HvG declines with peak circulating GvH clone levels.

The receptor was derived from a human donor who received an intestinal transplant. Sample: unstimulated CD8+ T cells sorted from spleen or lymph node cells, taken before intestinal transplant. The rearrangement links TRBV14 to TRBJ2-3; tentative D call: TRBD1 (6 bases). CDR3 amino acids: CASSQVGGITDTQYF. The CDR3 DNA sequence: TGTGCCAGCAGCCAAGTAGGGGGTATCACAGATACGCAGTATTTT.